The 16 T cell receptor beta chains below all came from one sample that was sequenced in a study of T cell responses to AZD1222 COVID-19 vaccine. Profiling relied on immunoSEQ multiplex PCR, and the TCRdb table lists in-frame clones only, not all of them. This table has about 100,000 clones, roughly 90% appearing once. Here the sequenced sample was peripheral blood, taken on day 0 of AZD1222 vaccination. All receptors come from an adult in good health.

Here the CDR3 DNA reads TGTGCCAGCAGTGTTAGCCTCCAAGAGACCCAGTACTTC. Protein: CASSVSLQETQYF. This chain joins TRBV2 and TRBJ2-5, with no clear D. Trimming removed 4 bases from V and 1 base from J, with 7 bases in between. The germline gives CDR1 SNHLY, CDR2 FYNNEI. CDR3 length equals 13 residues.

The chain joins TRBV30 to TRBJ1-1, with D tentatively TRBD1 (5 bases). V gave up 0 bases and J gave up 5 bases, with 22 bases separating them. There are 17 residues in the CDR3. The germline CDR1 and CDR2 sequences are GTSNPN and SVGIG (reference sequence). The chain's CDR3 is CAWSVLVSWGWSTEAFF. The CDR3 nucleotides are TGTGCCTGGAGTGTACTAGTCTCTTGGGGCTGGAGTACTGAAGCTTTCTTT.

The gene calls are TRBV14 and TRBJ1-4; no clear D. This CDR3 has 14 residues. Germline-derived CDR1 and CDR2 are SGHDN and FVKESK. Trimming pared 2 bases from V and 8 bases from J, leaving 12 bases between. The CDR3 here is CASSQLEGSEKLFF. The CDR3, as DNA: TGTGCCAGCAGCCAATTGGAGGGATCGGAAAAACTGTTTTTT.

The chain employs TRBV6-5 and TRBJ2-7; D is undetermined. From germline, CDR1 is MNHEY and CDR2 SVGAGI. This CDR3 contains 14 residues. V lost 6 bases to trimming and J lost 3 bases, with 15 bases between them. The CDR3 DNA follows: TGTGCCAGCAGAGCTACCGGACGGTACTACGAGCAGTACTTC. As protein: CASRATGRYYEQYF.

The count of this clone is one. The chain is built from TRBV2 and TRBJ1-6; D not resolved. The V gene's germline CDR1 is SNHLY and CDR2 FYNNEI. V was clipped by 1 base and J by 7 bases, with 5 bases between them. The CDR3 is 13 amino acids. Here the CDR3 DNA reads TGTGCCAGCAGTGAAGTCGCGAATTCACCCCTCCACTTT. It codes for CASSEVANSPLHF.

V usage is TRBV7-8 and J usage is TRBJ2-7, with 12 bases that match TRBD1. This CDR3 is 21 amino acids long. Germline trimming cut 1 base from V and 0 bases from J; bases unmatched to any gene: 16. Looked up from germline, CDR1 is SGHVS and CDR2 is FQNEAQ. CDR3 in DNA: TGTGCCAGCAGCTTAGAGGCATCGGGACAGGGGGCGCAACCAAGCTCCTACGAGCAGTACTTC. Its protein product is CASSLEASGQGAQPSSYEQYF.

The chain joins TRBV30 to TRBJ1-1, with D perhaps matching TRBD1 (5 bases). V shed 2 bases and J shed 4 bases, with 11 bases lying between them. Germline CDR1 reads GTSNPN; CDR2 reads SVGIG (reference sequence). The CDR3 length is 13 residues. This CDR3 is CAWSRGVGTEAFF. CDR3 DNA: TGTGCCTGGAGTCGAGGGGTTGGCACTGAAGCTTTCTTT. The variable domain in full, with the rest retrieved from reference TRBV30 and TRBJ1-1, is SQTIHQWPATLVQPVGSPLSLECTVEGTSNPNLYWYRQAAGRGLQLLFYSVGIGQISSEVPQNLSASRPQDRQFILSSKKLLLSDSGFYLCAWSRGVGTEAFFGQGTRLTVV.

The genes are TRBV9 and TRBJ1-2; TRBD1 aligns across 11 bases. This CDR3 has 17 amino acids. From germline, CDR1 is SGDLS and CDR2 YYNGEE. V lost 3 bases and J lost 1; bases outside the gene matches: 8. The CDR3 protein is CASSAPDRGPLNYGYTF. The CDR3 nucleotides read TGTGCCAGCAGCGCCCCGGACAGGGGGCCCCTTAACTATGGCTACACCTTC.

The rearrangement joins TRBV5-8 to TRBJ2-2; D is possibly TRBD2 (5 bases). In germline, CDR1 is SGHTS, CDR2 YDEGEE. The CDR3 length is 13 residues. The CDR3 DNA reads as TGTGCGGGAGCCAAATTAACCACCGGGGAGCTGTTTTTT. Translating gives CAGAKLTTGELFF.

The V and J genes are TRBV6-2 or TRBV6-3 and TRBJ1-2, with TRBD1 matching over 10 bases. The CDR3 covers 15 residues. The germline V gene has CDR1 MNHEY and CDR2 SVGEGT. V shed 6 bases, J shed 2 bases, and the junction held 6 bases outside the gene matches. CDR3 amino acids: CASSGQGGGNYGYTF. The CDR3 coding sequence is TGTGCCAGCAGCGGACAGGGGGGAGGCAACTATGGCTACACCTTC.

The V gene is TRBV30, the J gene TRBJ1-2, with D uncertain. V was clipped by 2 bases and J by 7 bases, with 20 bases between them. The CDR3 length is 15 residues. Germline CDR1 is GTSNPN and CDR2 is SVGIG (reference sequence). CDR3 in amino acids: CAWSLSGGRASGYTF. CDR3 coding DNA: TGTGCCTGGAGTTTATCGGGCGGGAGGGCGAGTGGCTACACCTTC.

This chain uses TRBV6-1 with TRBJ2-7; 11 nucleotides agree with TRBD2. CDR3 length equals 15 residues. V was pared by 2 bases and J by 4 bases, with 4 bases of the junction left unmatched. From germline, CDR1 is MNHNS and CDR2 SASEGT. CDR3 region: CASSEQWTSGYEQYF. DNA of the CDR3: TGTGCCAGCAGTGAACAGTGGACTAGCGGGTACGAGCAGTACTTC.

The gene calls are TRBV29-1 and TRBJ2-5; no clear D gene. This CDR3 has 14 amino acids. CDR1 and CDR2 (germline): SQVTM, ANQGSEA. V lost 4 bases, J lost 3 bases, and 15 bases lay in between. CDR3 nucleotides: TGCAGCGTTGTATTTTTCCGGTGGGAAGAGACCCAGTACTTC. It translates to CSVVFFRWEETQYF. Variable domain in full (rest from reference TRBV29-1 and TRBJ2-5): SAVISQKPSRDICQRGTSLTIQCQVDSQVTMMFWYRQQPGQSLTLIATANQGSEATYESGFVIDKFPISRPNLTFSTLTVSNMSPEDSSIYLCSVVFFRWEETQYFGPGTRLLVL.

The J gene is TRBJ2-7, the V gene TRBV7-9, with 8 positions matching TRBD2. The CDR3 loop spans 12 amino acids. Germline values: CDR1 SEHNR, CDR2 FQNEAQ (reference sequence). Germline trimming cut 5 bases from V and 6 bases from J; bases unmatched to any gene: 3. The CDR3 protein is CASSRTSTEQYF. CDR3 DNA sequence: TGTGCCAGCAGCCGGACTAGCACCGAGCAGTACTTC.

This clone has a count of ten or more. The chain links TRBV7-9 to TRBJ2-7, with 7 bases fitting TRBD1. This CDR3 is built from 15 residues. The germline gives CDR1 SEHNR, CDR2 FQNEAQ (reference sequence). V shed 8 bases, J shed 0 bases, and the junction held 10 bases outside the gene matches. The CDR3 nucleotides read TGTGCCAGCCAGAGGACAGGCCATAGCTCCTACGAGCAGTACTTC. This sequence encodes CASQRTGHSSYEQYF.

V usage is TRBV29-1 and J usage is TRBJ1-4; possible D gene TRBD1, 5 bases. Germline CDR1 SQVTM, CDR2 ANQGSEA. The CDR3 sequence is 17 residues long. V lost 0 bases to trimming and J lost 10 bases, with 24 bases between them. The CDR3 sequence: CSVEDRRRGGEGGKLFF. The CDR3 nucleotides are TGCAGCGTTGAAGATCGAAGGAGGGGAGGAGAAGGTGGAAAACTGTTTTTT. The complete variable domain, with remaining parts taken from reference TRBV29-1 and TRBJ1-4, reads SAVISQKPSRDICQRGTSLTIQCQVDSQVTMMFWYRQQPGQSLTLIATANQGSEATYESGFVIDKFPISRPNLTFSTLTVSNMSPEDSSIYLCSVEDRRRGGEGGKLFFGSGTQLSVL.